The rows below give T cell receptor beta chains drawn from one sample of a study of brain metastases from non-small cell lung cancer. Clones were read by immunoSEQ multiplex PCR, and TCRdb kept only the in-frame ones, dropping some. The sample carries 1,000 to 1,500 clones, 85% recorded once. The sequenced sample was tumor-adjacent normal tissue. These receptors came from a donor at least 40 years old with non-small cell lung cancer. CDR3s include the opening cysteine and the closing phenylalanine or tryptophan.

j_call v_call cdr3_aa
TRBJ2-1 TRBV7-3 CASRDSRDYRQFF
TRBJ1-6 TRBV7-2 CASSIVDRAAPLHF
TRBJ2-2 TRBV18 CASSPERELFF
TRBJ2-3 TRBV7-2 CASWNGGGDTQYF
TRBJ1-5 TRBV5-6 CASSSESSTQHF
TRBJ1-3 TRBV4-3 CASSQGPSGNTIYF
TRBJ1-5 TRBV6-5 CTPKELGPRPQHF
TRBJ2-5 TRBV30 CAWSTGQGIVETQYF
TRBJ1-2 TRBV6-6 CVSSSGPSNIGYTF
TRBJ2-2 TRBV9 CASSVFGGELFF
TRBJ2-2 TRBV6-2/TRBV6-3 CASSLDENTGELFF
TRBJ2-1 TRBV4-1 CASSLRWTAPNNNEQFF
TRBJ1-6 TRBV5-6 CASSLAGVYNSPLHF
TRBJ2-3 TRBV7-2 CASSLVVGLKNTQYF
TRBJ2-3 TRBV25-1 CASTWRDTQYF
TRBJ1-1 TRBV18 CASSPTGTEAFF
TRBJ2-4 TRBV5-6 CTSSLFWENIQYF
TRBJ1-1 TRBV7-3 CASSPTNSNTEAFF
TRBJ2-1 TRBV4-1 CASSQTNGGAQFNEQFF
TRBJ1-6 TRBV7-2 CASSLRSGAGGGSPLHF
TRBJ1-2 TRBV5-1 CASSLGSSYGYTF
TRBJ2-5 TRBV10-2 CASRPGLKETQYF
TRBJ2-3 TRBV6-2/TRBV6-3 CASTPNTGQFTDTQYF
TRBJ1-1 TRBV6-5 CASSYLSVRKTEAFF
TRBJ1-5 TRBV2 CASNVYGPNQPQHF
TRBJ1-5 TRBV6-2/TRBV6-3 CASSSSTVTPQHF
TRBJ2-1 TRBV5-1 CASSLGRGGPPNEQFF
TRBJ2-1 TRBV9 CASSVGPTLYNEQFF
TRBJ2-2 TRBV28 CASSLETGELFF
TRBJ1-2 TRBV5-5 CASSTDGHYGYTF
TRBJ1-5 TRBV30 CAWAFRSNQPQHF
TRBJ2-3 TRBV7-3 CASSPLGGDTDTQYF
TRBJ2-3 TRBV2 CASSLRGPDTQYF
TRBJ2-5 TRBV19 CASKPDRGRETQYF
TRBJ1-3 TRBV5-1 CASRLGSSGNTIYF
TRBJ1-1 TRBV5-1 CASSLTSNLETEAFF
TRBJ1-2 TRBV10-3 CATPDRVGGYTF
TRBJ1-6 TRBV3-1/TRBV3-2 CASSQGAEQGVSSLHF
TRBJ2-3 TRBV7-3 CASSLEGRVETDTQYF
TRBJ1-5 TRBV2 CASSTQGGRSNQPQHF
TRBJ2-5 TRBV19 CASSEGTRETQYF
TRBJ1-5 TRBV19 CASSDLDHNQPQHF
TRBJ1-4 TRBV5-1 CASSFRGGEKLFF